This T cell receptor beta chain appears in the sequencing data of a study of vaccination effects on CD4 cells after COVID-19. Study-level findings and limits: Whether induced by infection or by vaccine, clones showed marked clonal contraction late after vaccination.

Notes on this clone: The antigen is undetermined.

V lost 0 bases, J lost 8 bases, and 6 bases stayed unmatched. The CDR3 sequence is 15 residues long. Germline CDR1 and CDR2: LGHDT and YNNKEL (reference sequence). TCRdb's copy holds only in-frame clones and misses some; the assay was immunoSEQ multiplex PCR. This sample carries around 69,000 clones, 74% of them seen once, and the ten largest clones take 1.5% to 1.7%. Antigen-specific CD4+ T cells were expanded (with viral peptide pools) by the ViraFEST assay ahead of sequencing. Following a roughly eleven-day culture, CD4+ T cells were purified. BNT162b2 vaccine or mRNA-1273 vaccine was given to participants in two doses.

This receptor was taken from a human donor who received a COVID-19 vaccine. The material sequenced was CD4+ T cells from PBMCs cultured with HCoV-229E spike peptides, taken after COVID-19 vaccination. This chain joins TRBV3-1 (or the pseudogene TRBV3-2) and TRBJ1-2; 10 nucleotides agree with TRBD1. The CDR3 region is CASSQDWDRGSGYTF. The CDR3 DNA sequence: TGTGCCAGCAGCCAAGATTGGGACAGGGGAAGCGGCTACACCTTC.